This T cell receptor (beta chain) comes out of a study of read filtering for tumor transcriptome and immune sequencing. The CDR3 is 14 amino acids. Germline V gene sequence: CDR1 SNHLY, CDR2 FYNNEI. Trimming pared 5 bases from V and 6 bases from J, leaving 14 bases between. From roughly 390 ng of RNA, a library with molecular barcoded alpha/delta and beta/gamma adaptors was made. MiXCR, run by TCRdb on the reads, gives a single entry per CDR3 protein. The sample consists of some 80,000 distinct CDR3 sequences, over 9% of them appearing once. Many counts were recorded for this clonotype. This TCR came from a donor older than 35 with multiple myeloma. This chain connects TRBV2 to TRBJ1-5; D may be TRBD1 (6 bases). Sequencing was performed on a population of CD138-negative cells sorted from bone marrow. CDR3 protein: CASSRQVGVQPQHF. CDR3 DNA sequence: TGTGCCAGCAGTCGACAGGTTGGTGTTCAGCCCCAGCATTTT.